Below, 20 T cell receptor beta chains from the same sample are listed, as sequenced in a study of CD8 T cells in Susac syndrome. Random hexamers served to reverse transcribe about 0.45 to 1 ug RNA. TCRdb called the immunoSEQ multiplex PCR reads again in MiXCR, with one record for every CDR3 protein. The data hold approximately 190,000 distinct CDR3 sequences, with roughly 90% observed a single time. The sample taken for sequencing was CD4+ T cells from PBMCs. The receptors come from a human donor with Susac syndrome.

The V and J genes are TRBV19 and TRBJ1-3; perhaps TRBD1 as D (6 bases). Germline loops: CDR1 LNHDA, CDR2 SQIVND (reference sequence). V shed 5 bases and J shed 2 bases, with 10 bases lying between them. CDR3 length: 14 amino acids. DNA of the CDR3: TGTGCCAGTAGTCTTACAGGGACTGGAAACACCATATATTTT. The encoded protein is CASSLTGTGNTIYF.

The chain employs TRBV18 and TRBJ2-2; TRBD2 matches at 7 bases. V lost 3 bases, J lost 6 bases, and 1 base stayed unmatched. Germline CDR1 and CDR2: KGHSH and LQKENI. The CDR3 length is 13 residues. The CDR3 sequence: CASSPLAAGELFF. In DNA form, the CDR3 reads TGTGCCAGCTCACCGCTAGCGGCCGGGGAGCTGTTTTTT.

This chain uses TRBV3-1 with TRBJ2-1; 12 bases map to TRBD2. The trim removed 6 bases at V and 5 bases at J, leaving 8 bases unmatched. CDR3 size: 16 residues. Looked up from germline, CDR1 is LGHDT and CDR2 is YNNKEL (reference sequence). The CDR3 DNA reads as TGTGCCAGCAGTCGGACGAGACTAGCGGGGGACAATGAGCAGTTCTTC. It specifies CASSRTRLAGDNEQFF.

This chain links TRBV5-1 with TRBJ1-3, with 10 bases lining up with TRBD1. Germline trimming cut 4 bases from V and 0 bases from J; bases unmatched to any gene: 7. This CDR3 contains 17 residues. Per the germline V gene, CDR1 is SGHRS and CDR2 is YFSETQ. The CDR3 loop reads CASSTGTGDPSGNTIYF. The CDR3 nucleotides are TGCGCCAGCAGCACCGGGACAGGGGACCCCTCTGGAAACACCATATATTTT.

The V and J genes are TRBV19 and TRBJ2-2, with D unresolved. The CDR3 has 15 amino acids. Germline assignment: CDR1 LNHDA and CDR2 SQIVND (reference sequence). The V end lost 7 bases, the J end lost 7 bases, and 19 bases lay between the germline ends. CDR3 in amino acids: CASKGKGSLRGELFF. DNA for the CDR3: TGTGCCAGTAAGGGCAAAGGCAGCCTACGCGGGGAGCTGTTTTTT.

This clonotype was counted a single time. The CDR3 protein is CSAKNDRSSGEQYF. CDR3 bases: TGCAGTGCCAAGAACGACAGGTCCTCGGGGGAGCAGTACTTC. This sequence joins TRBV20-1 and TRBJ2-7; the D gene is possibly TRBD1 (6 bases). The CDR3 runs to 14 residues. Germline-derived CDR1 and CDR2 are DFQATT and SNEGSKA (reference sequence). V gave up 6 bases and J gave up 7 bases, with 22 bases separating them.

The chain couples TRBV11-2 to TRBJ2-1; D is ambiguous. This CDR3 region has 12 residues. Germline V CDR1 and CDR2: SGHAT, FQNNGV. Trimming pared 3 bases from V and 4 bases from J, leaving 4 bases between. CDR3 in DNA: TGTGCCAGCAGCTTCCGGTACAATGAGCAGTTCTTC. It translates to CASSFRYNEQFF. The full variable domain, its missing parts supplied by reference TRBV11-2 and TRBJ2-1, is EAGVAQSPRYKIIEKRQSVAFWCNPISGHATLYWYQQILGQGPKLLIQFQNNGVVDDSQLPKDRFSAERLKGVDSTLKIQPAKLEDSAVYLCASSFRYNEQFFGPGTRLTVL.

The V and J genes are TRBV28 and TRBJ1-1; no definite D call. Germline V lookup: CDR1 MDHEN, CDR2 SYDVKM. This CDR3 has 13 amino acids. Trimming stripped 8 bases from V and 4 bases from J, with 14 bases between. This chain's CDR3 is CASLKLGITEAFF. DNA of the CDR3: TGTGCCAGCCTTAAGTTAGGTATCACTGAAGCTTTCTTT.

The gene calls are TRBV7-2 and TRBJ2-1; 9 bases fit TRBD2. CDR1 and CDR2 (germline): SGHTA, FQGNSA. The trim removed 8 bases at V and 2 bases at J, leaving 7 bases unmatched. The CDR3 is made up of 15 amino acids. In DNA, the CDR3 is TGTGCCAGCTATATTATAGCGGGGGCCTACAATGAGCAGTTCTTC. Translated, it gives CASYIIAGAYNEQFF.

The chain combines TRBV5-1 with TRBJ1-6; 7 positions agree with TRBD1. The CDR3 sequence is 14 residues long. CDR1 and CDR2 (germline): SGHRS, YFSETQ. V shed 4 bases and J 6 bases; nucleotides not matched to a gene: 4. The CDR3 sequence: CASSGGQANSPLHF. CDR3 DNA sequence: TGCGCCAGCAGCGGCGGACAGGCTAATTCACCCCTCCACTTT.

This chain joins TRBV5-4 and TRBJ2-7; D might be TRBD1 (5 bases). The V and J ends lost 0 bases and 3 bases respectively, with 10 bases between them. Germline CDR1 is SGHNT and CDR2 is YYREEE (reference sequence). The CDR3 length is 14 residues. The CDR3 region has the DNA TGTGCCAGCAGCTTGGCCGGGCAGGGCTACGAGCAGTACTTC. Translation: CASSLAGQGYEQYF.

The chain joins TRBV9 to TRBJ2-2; 9 bases align to TRBD2. In germline, CDR1 is SGDLS, CDR2 YYNGEE. The CDR3 consists of 15 residues. V shed 0 bases and J 5 bases; nucleotides not matched to a gene: 2. The CDR3 region is CASSVVAGATGELFF. The CDR3 DNA is TGTGCCAGCAGCGTAGTAGCGGGAGCGACCGGGGAGCTGTTTTTT.

The chain joins TRBV5-4 to TRBJ1-2; 10 bases map to TRBD1. Trimming at V came to 3 bases and at J to 2 bases, leaving 4 bases not matched to a gene. Germline V CDR1 and CDR2: SGHNT, YYREEE (reference sequence). The length of the CDR3 is 15 residues. CDR3 sequence reads: CASSSDRGLNYGYTF. The CDR3, as DNA: TGTGCCAGCAGCTCAGACAGGGGGCTCAACTATGGCTACACCTTC. Looking up the rest from reference TRBV5-4 and TRBJ1-2 gives the full variable domain: ETGVTQSPTHLIKTRGQQVTLRCSSQSGHNTVSWYQQALGQGPQFIFQYYREEENGRGNFPPRFSGLQFPNYSSELNVNALELDDSALYLCASSSDRGLNYGYTFGSGTRLTVV.

The chain uses TRBV7-2 and TRBJ2-1, with TRBD2 matching 7 bases. The V segment lost 4 bases and the J segment 6 bases; nucleotides outside the gene matches: 6. The CDR3 has 14 amino acids. Germline lookup yields CDR1 SGHTA and CDR2 FQGNSA. CDR3 protein: CASSSGRGANEQFF. In DNA form, the CDR3 reads TGTGCCAGCAGCTCAGGGAGGGGCGCCAATGAGCAGTTCTTC.

V is TRBV12-3 or TRBV12-4 and J is TRBJ2-7; D not certain. V was cut by 1 base and J by 0 bases, with 4 bases left in between. The CDR3 is 13 amino acids. The CDR3 DNA reads TGTGCCAGCAGTTTAGTCGACTCCTACGAGCAGTACTTC. This codes for CASSLVDSYEQYF.

The chain is built from TRBV12-3 or TRBV12-4 and TRBJ2-2; 7 bases are a match to TRBD2. The CDR3 covers 14 residues. Trimming took 4 bases from V and 5 from J; bases not matched to a gene: 4. CDR3 coding DNA: TGTGCCAGCAGTTACTCTAGCGGTACCGGGGAGCTGTTTTTT. Translating it yields CASSYSSGTGELFF.

The rearrangement links TRBV7-3 to TRBJ1-1; unclear D gene. V lost 5 bases and J lost 3, with 16 bases in between. Germline V lookup: CDR1 SGHTA, CDR2 FQGTGA. The CDR3 has 15 residues. The CDR3: CASSPSASPDTEAFF. Written as DNA, the CDR3 is TGTGCCAGCAGCCCATCGGCTAGTCCCGACACTGAAGCTTTCTTT.

J is TRBJ2-2 and V is TRBV6-5; 8 nucleotides line up with TRBD1. From germline, CDR1 is MNHEY and CDR2 SVGAGI. The CDR3 loop spans 15 amino acids. V gave up 6 bases and J gave up 6 bases; unmatched junction bases: 9. The CDR3 spells CASSRQGSIAGELFF. The CDR3 bases are TGTGCCAGCAGCCGACAGGGGAGTATTGCCGGGGAGCTGTTTTTT.

This rearrangement joins TRBV20-1 to TRBJ2-3, with D possibly TRBD2 on 6 matching bases. The CDR3 consists of 15 residues. CDR1 is DFQATT and CDR2 is SNEGSKA in the germline V gene (reference sequence). Between the trimmed V and J ends, which lost 3 bases and 0 bases, there was a span of 13 bases. Here the CDR3 DNA reads TGCAGTGCTAGCGGGAGAGCTTCTAGCACAGATACGCAGTATTTT. Amino acids: CSASGRASSTDTQYF.

The chain's CDR3 is CASRGTAGNSPLHF. The CDR3 DNA reads as TGTGCCAGCAGGGGGACAGCCGGGAATTCACCCCTCCACTTT. The gene calls are TRBV27 and TRBJ1-6; 7 bases map to TRBD1. The V and J ends lost 6 bases and 7 bases, in that order; junction bases with no gene match: 6. CDR1 MNHEY and CDR2 SMNVEV come from the germline V gene (reference sequence). There are 14 residues in the CDR3.